This T cell receptor beta chain was identified in a study of blood T cell repertoires in COVID-19 (dated by TCRdb to between 2020 and 2021). Regarding the research as a whole: Samples covering the acute and convalescent phases of COVID-19 were provided by collaborators in the United States, Italy and Spain. Where available, HLA class I and class II types were obtained from metadata supplied by the sample provider rather than from assay-based typing. Deeply sampled blood TCRbeta repertoires from subjects exposed to, actively infected with, or recovered from COVID-19 were included in the dataset. The repertoires were released in a freely available public database meant as a resource for research on the immune response to SARS-CoV-2. The material from the prospective study consisted of cDNA or gDNA derived from T cells, B-cell-depleted T cells, or PBMCs. Nearly every sample came with metadata listing a de-identified subject ID, COVID-19 status, age in years and sex. Samples were obtained from the ongoing ImmuneRACE study (first 160 participants) and from 1,200 or so subjects provided by 6 global collaborators.

The CDR3 numbers 13 residues from cysteine through phenylalanine. This entry keeps only the CDR3 DNA: 39 bases, framed from base 1. CDR1 is given as LGHDT and CDR2 as YNNKEL, both from the germline V gene (reference sequence). The junction shows trimming of 0 bases on V and 7 bases on J, plus 9 bases between the germline ends. The collaborating institutions used their own protocols to collect whole blood in K2EDTA tubes. Collaborator samples were shipped for TCRbeta analysis as frozen whole blood, isolated PBMCs, or DNA extracted from either sample type. As regards this clone: The clone's antigen remains unknown. No per-base quality is available; no much larger clone lies one base away.

Beyond this particular receptor, the publication reports: How much clinical and demographic metadata was included differed by source and by participant, and the metadata was provided uncurated.

TCRbeta CDR3 regions were amplified from genomic DNA using the immunoSEQ Assay, a bias-controlled multiplex PCR. As for the authors' bioinformatics: The number of nucleated cells in each sample was estimated from the amplification of reference gene primers within the assay. To quantify the absolute abundance of each unique TCRbeta CDR3 rearrangement, sequence reads were collapsed and filtered. For each sample, productive Simpson clonality was calculated as the square root of Simpson's diversity index across productive rearrangements. TCRdb took this table from immuneACCESS and kept in-frame rearrangements with V and J called. Such tables lack part of the clones; where checked against another copy, unresolved V genes explain under half of the gap, and the rest is unexplained. V and J calls and clone size come straight from that table; D and trimming were deduced from the DNA. In all, the sample holds 50,000 or so clones, and approximately 85% of those were seen once. The ten largest clones represent roughly 7% of the sample.

The sequence joins TRBV3-1 (or the pseudogene TRBV3-2) to TRBJ1-2, with TRBD1 perhaps the D gene, on 5 matching bases. Input material: peripheral blood. This TCR came from a man aged 40-49 years with acute or convalescent COVID-19. The encoded CDR3 is CASSQDRRGGYTF. DNA sequence: TGTGCCAGCAGCCAAGATAGGAGGGGTGGCTACACCTTC.